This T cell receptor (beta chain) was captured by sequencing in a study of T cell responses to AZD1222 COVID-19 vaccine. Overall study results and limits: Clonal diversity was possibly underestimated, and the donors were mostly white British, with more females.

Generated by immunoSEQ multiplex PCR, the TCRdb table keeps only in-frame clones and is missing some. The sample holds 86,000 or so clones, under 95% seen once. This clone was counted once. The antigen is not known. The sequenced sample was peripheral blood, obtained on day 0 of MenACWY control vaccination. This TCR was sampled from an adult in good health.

The CDR3 spells CASSQGQGFEPQHF. The CDR3 coding sequence is TGTGCCAGCAGCCAAGGTCAGGGCTTTGAGCCCCAGCATTTT. V usage is TRBV3-1 (or the pseudogene TRBV3-2) and J usage is TRBJ1-5; TRBD1 is a possible D gene (5 bases). The ends were cut back, 1 base at V and 8 bases at J, with 12 bases in the middle. In germline, CDR1 is LGHDT, CDR2 YNNKEL (reference sequence). The CDR3 contains 14 residues.